This TCR beta chain derives from a study of post-analysis software for immune sequencing data. As for the study in general: Progressive-relapsing, secondary progressive and relapsing-remitting multiple sclerosis were among the disease courses included. Study-wide results and caveats: Samples prepared in the same batch strongly co-clustered by F measure. In patients, TRBV5-6, TRBV5-1 and TRBV20-1 belonged to four or five TRBV segments found more frequently than in controls. There was significantly lower normalized Chao1 diversity in multiple sclerosis patients than in controls.

Turning to this clonotype: No antigen is known for it.

TCR beta cDNA libraries had unique molecular identifiers. Input of roughly 1 to 11 million T cells yielded 500,000 to 650,000 cDNA molecules. TCRdb fed the PCR reads into MiXCR, producing one record per CDR3 protein. The top ten clones hold 9% to 14% of a sample with hundreds of thousands of distinct CDR3 sequences, under 55% of them seen once. The CDR3 is made up of 15 amino acids. Germline values: CDR1 LNHDA, CDR2 SQIVND (reference sequence). Trimming left V 6 bases short and J 5 bases short, with 19 bases between. The chain carries TRBV19 and TRBJ1-2; D not certain. Material for sequencing was blood. This TCR was recovered from a girl between 10 and 17 years old with multiple sclerosis. The CDR3 coding sequence is TGTGCCAGTAGCGAACTTAGGGCCTGGACTTATGGCTACACCTTC. Encoded protein: CASSELRAWTYGYTF. The full variable domain, its missing parts supplied by reference TRBV19 and TRBJ1-2, is DGGITQSPKYLFRKEGQNVTLSCEQNLNHDAMYWYRQDPGQGLRLIYYSQIVNDFQKGDIAEGYSVSREKKESFPLTVTSAQKNPTAFYLCASSELRAWTYGYTFGSGTRLTVV.